A selection of T cell receptor beta chains follows, all from one sample in a study of beta chain features in type 1 diabetes. Clones were sequenced by immunoSEQ multiplex PCR, and TCRdb holds only the in-frame ones, with some missing. The top ten hold about 0.02% of the sample, which has 550,000 to 850,000 clones, 13% seen once. Sequencing used naive CD4+ T cells from blood. The receptors were gathered from a man aged 18 to 29 with type 1 diabetes. Both conserved end residues are part of each CDR3. The order of the fields is CDR3 protein, J gene, V gene.

CDR3aa: CASSLEGQGFYEQYF; j_gene: TRBJ2-7; v_gene: TRBV13
CDR3aa: CASQQGTEAFF; j_gene: TRBJ1-1; v_gene: TRBV30
CDR3aa: CASSFPGTVEAFF; j_gene: TRBJ1-1; v_gene: TRBV5-1
CDR3aa: CASSLRDRGYEQYF; j_gene: TRBJ2-7; v_gene: TRBV16
CDR3aa: CAWSRSAYGYTF; j_gene: TRBJ1-2; v_gene: TRBV30
CDR3aa: CASSPPGQGRDTNEKLFF; j_gene: TRBJ1-4; v_gene: TRBV28
CDR3aa: CASSPRTGGNNSPLHF; j_gene: TRBJ1-6; v_gene: TRBV18
CDR3aa: CASSSYRGHTYNEQFF; j_gene: TRBJ2-1; v_gene: TRBV7-2
CDR3aa: CAWSVHGETQYF; j_gene: TRBJ2-5; v_gene: TRBV30
CDR3aa: CASSLEGPATNEKLFF; j_gene: TRBJ1-4; v_gene: TRBV7-6
CDR3aa: CASSIAGGTETQYF; j_gene: TRBJ2-5; v_gene: TRBV7-9
CDR3aa: CASSSGQGFYEQYF; j_gene: TRBJ2-7; v_gene: TRBV28
CDR3aa: CSVGLGQETQYF; j_gene: TRBJ2-5; v_gene: TRBV29-1
CDR3aa: CASSSGLAYNEQFF; j_gene: TRBJ2-1; v_gene: TRBV9
CDR3aa: CASSGYQETQYF; j_gene: TRBJ2-5; v_gene: TRBV25-1
CDR3aa: CASSPPSPAFNEQFF; j_gene: TRBJ2-1; v_gene: TRBV18
CDR3aa: CASSDAGTGKGGELFF; j_gene: TRBJ2-2; v_gene: TRBV25-1
CDR3aa: CASSYQGRGWTEAFF; j_gene: TRBJ1-1; v_gene: TRBV5-1
CDR3aa: CASSPPLNTEAFF; j_gene: TRBJ1-1; v_gene: TRBV18
CDR3aa: CASSLGQGSETQYF; j_gene: TRBJ2-5; v_gene: TRBV5-1
CDR3aa: CASMPYYNSPLHF; j_gene: TRBJ1-6; v_gene: TRBV6-1
CDR3aa: CASSLRGGALTNEKLFF; j_gene: TRBJ1-4; v_gene: TRBV5-4
CDR3aa: CASSPTGNTEAFF; j_gene: TRBJ1-1; v_gene: TRBV18
CDR3aa: CASSQQTGQNEAFF; j_gene: TRBJ1-1; v_gene: TRBV7-9
CDR3aa: CASSETTGTVLAKNIQYF; j_gene: TRBJ2-4; v_gene: TRBV2
CDR3aa: CASSPGLAGTREQFF; j_gene: TRBJ2-1; v_gene: TRBV27
CDR3aa: CASSLVSGEHEQYF; j_gene: TRBJ2-7; v_gene: TRBV7-2
CDR3aa: CASSQDGLWQFF; j_gene: TRBJ2-1; v_gene: TRBV4-1
CDR3aa: CASRTTGGRGYTF; j_gene: TRBJ1-2; v_gene: TRBV6-6
CDR3aa: CASRPIPRETQYF; j_gene: TRBJ2-5; v_gene: TRBV7-7
CDR3aa: CASSEDGGNTEAFF; j_gene: TRBJ1-1; v_gene: TRBV5-1
CDR3aa: CATSSRTWGSYNEQFF; j_gene: TRBJ2-1; v_gene: TRBV15
CDR3aa: CASGLVGQVAYGYTF; j_gene: TRBJ1-2; v_gene: TRBV12-5
CDR3aa: CASSAGTGISYEQYF; j_gene: TRBJ2-7; v_gene: TRBV7-8
CDR3aa: CATSRGVSYEQYF; j_gene: TRBJ2-7; v_gene: TRBV7-8
CDR3aa: CAINQGNEREQYF; j_gene: TRBJ2-7; v_gene: TRBV6-1
CDR3aa: CASSYRGGQGYGYTF; j_gene: TRBJ1-2; v_gene: TRBV6-5
CDR3aa: CASSVSDVQETQYF; j_gene: TRBJ2-5; v_gene: TRBV5-1
CDR3aa: CAWTPDPQDTEAFF; j_gene: TRBJ1-1; v_gene: TRBV30
CDR3aa: CASSYRLAGVQETQYF; j_gene: TRBJ2-5; v_gene: TRBV6-5
CDR3aa: CASSSPPGVNEQFF; j_gene: TRBJ2-1; v_gene: TRBV6-5
CDR3aa: CATSAGLNTEAFF; j_gene: TRBJ1-1; v_gene: TRBV18
CDR3aa: CASSIFPGPSSGANVLTF; j_gene: TRBJ2-6; v_gene: TRBV19
CDR3aa: CASSYLQDPSYNEQFF; j_gene: TRBJ2-1; v_gene: TRBV6-5
CDR3aa: CASSLSPGTVYEQYF; j_gene: TRBJ2-7; v_gene: TRBV28
CDR3aa: CAWSGQGAGANYGYTF; j_gene: TRBJ1-2; v_gene: TRBV30
CDR3aa: CAWSVQTPVGTF; j_gene: TRBJ1-2; v_gene: TRBV30
CDR3aa: CSVEDPRRRSYNEQFF; j_gene: TRBJ2-1; v_gene: TRBV29-1
CDR3aa: CAWSRGTGLYEQYF; j_gene: TRBJ2-7; v_gene: TRBV30
CDR3aa: CASSLDRLGSSPDTQYF; j_gene: TRBJ2-3; v_gene: TRBV7-9
CDR3aa: CASSGRAQETQYF; j_gene: TRBJ2-5; v_gene: TRBV5-4
CDR3aa: CASSPTGPEFYEQYF; j_gene: TRBJ2-7; v_gene: TRBV28
CDR3aa: CASSPGQGAAQPQHF; j_gene: TRBJ1-5; v_gene: TRBV7-8
CDR3aa: CASSVDPDGIDTQYF; j_gene: TRBJ2-3; v_gene: TRBV9
CDR3aa: CASSRGAGSNQPQHF; j_gene: TRBJ1-5; v_gene: TRBV27